The 27 T cell receptor beta chains in this list originate from one sample, sequenced in a study of T-cell reconstitution after alpha-beta-depleted transplantation in children (dated by TCRdb to about 2016). The receptor library was made with PCR. The instrument was an Illumina HiSeq 2500. TCR libraries were prepared with molecular barcoding, using unique molecular identifiers to normalize TCRbeta repertoire quantification. The public reads were run again by TCRdb, first through fastp at Q25 and then through MiXCR, and only productive beta chains were kept. Every entry covers one CDR3 protein and lists the most common genes and DNA from its rows. Within this sample are around 530,000 distinct CDR3 sequences, with approximately 29% of them counted one time only. About 2.3% of the sample goes to the ten largest clones. The source material was PBMCs from the stem cell graft donor, sampled from the stem cell graft. These receptors came from a human donor who donated a stem cell graft to a child with aplastic anemia.

This clonotype was seen just once. V is TRBV6-1 and J is TRBJ1-2; TRBD1 might be the D (5 bases). The length of the CDR3 is 15 residues. V lost 2 bases and J lost 4, with 14 bases in between. The germline CDR1 and CDR2 sequences are MNHNS and SASEGT. The CDR3 DNA sequence: TGTGCCAGCAGTGAACGGCAGGGCACGGGCTATGGCTACACCTTC. Translation gives CASSERQGTGYGYTF.

The chain is built from TRBV5-6 and TRBJ1-1; D perhaps matches TRBD1 (6 bases). Trimming stripped 3 bases from V and 12 bases from J, with 24 bases between. The CDR3 is 15 amino acids. Germline lookup yields CDR1 SGHDT and CDR2 YYEEEE. The CDR3 region has the DNA TGTGCCAGCAGCTACCAACTCCCTGGGAGGGGGATGACTTTCTTT. Residues: CASSYQLPGRGMTFF.

The CDR3: CSARDPSSATDTQYF. CDR3 DNA: TGCAGTGCTAGAGATCCCAGTAGTGCCACAGATACGCAGTATTTT. The chain links TRBV20-1 to TRBJ2-3; no firm D call. The CDR3 length is 15 residues. The germline V and J ends were trimmed by 0 bases and 2 bases, with 12 bases remaining between them. CDR1 is DFQATT, CDR2 SNEGSKA, per germline (reference sequence).

The chain uses TRBV20-1 and TRBJ2-7, with a weak D call TRBD1 (5 bases). V gave up 2 bases and J gave up 7 bases, with 18 bases separating them. Per the germline V gene, CDR1 is DFQATT and CDR2 is SNEGSKA (reference sequence). The CDR3 is 14 residues long. The CDR3 reads CSARPDISRAEQYF. The CDR3 coding sequence is TGCAGTGCTAGACCGGACATCTCCCGAGCGGAGCAGTACTTC.

This chain uses TRBV20-1 with TRBJ1-4; the D gene is possibly TRBD1 (5 bases). Trimming left V 2 bases short and J 8 bases short, with 12 bases between. This CDR3 is 13 amino acids long. Germline CDR1 and CDR2: DFQATT and SNEGSKA (reference sequence). Here the CDR3 DNA reads TGCAGTGCTAGACCCAGGGCCCAGGAAAAACTGTTTTTT. Protein: CSARPRAQEKLFF.

This chain connects TRBV12-3 or TRBV12-4 to TRBJ2-4; a weak D match, TRBD2 (6 bases). The CDR3 is 14 residues long. V lost 6 bases and J 9 bases, leaving 18 bases between the germline ends. CDR3 in amino acids: CASSLTTGEGIQYF. The CDR3 region has the DNA TGTGCCAGCAGCCTCACCACGGGAGAGGGCATTCAGTACTTC.

The chain employs TRBV27 and TRBJ2-5; maybe TRBD1 (5 bases). Trimming took off 6 bases at V and 5 bases at J, with 19 bases between the two ends. The CDR3 covers 15 residues. Germline lookup yields CDR1 MNHEY and CDR2 SMNVEV (reference sequence). CDR3 amino acids: CASRKSTALMETQYF. CDR3 coding DNA: TGTGCCAGCAGAAAATCGACAGCTTTGATGGAGACCCAGTACTTC.

This chain joins TRBV19 and TRBJ1-1, with D perhaps matching TRBD1 (5 bases). The CDR3 is made up of 13 amino acids. Trimming left V 10 bases short and J 1 base short, with 13 bases between. Germline V gives CDR1 LNHDA, CDR2 SQIVND (reference sequence). CDR3 DNA: TGTGCCACCACGAGACAGCCGAACACTGAAGCTTTCTTT. Its protein product is CATTRQPNTEAFF. The whole variable domain, filled in from reference TRBV19 and TRBJ1-1, reads DGGITQSPKYLFRKEGQNVTLSCEQNLNHDAMYWYRQDPGQGLRLIYYSQIVNDFQKGDIAEGYSVSREKKESFPLTVTSAQKNPTAFYLCATTRQPNTEAFFGQGTRLTVV.

V usage is TRBV20-1 and J usage is TRBJ2-5; D could derive from TRBD1 or TRBD2 (5 bases each). Germline CDR1 DFQATT, CDR2 SNEGSKA (reference sequence). This CDR3 has 14 amino acids. The germline V and J ends were trimmed by 0 bases and 5 bases, with 13 bases remaining between them. The CDR3 loop is CSARDPTGGETQYF. The CDR3 nucleotides read TGCAGTGCTAGAGATCCCACAGGAGGCGAGACCCAGTACTTC.

This chain connects TRBV18 to TRBJ1-5, with D unresolved. The CDR3 loop spans 14 amino acids. The V end lost 3 bases, the J end lost 2 bases, and 8 bases lay between the germline ends. Germline loops: CDR1 KGHSH, CDR2 LQKENI. CDR3: CASSPGKGNQPQHF. CDR3 nucleotides: TGTGCCAGCTCACCGGGAAAGGGCAATCAGCCCCAGCATTTT.

This clonotype was detected only a few times. The V and J genes are TRBV12-3 or TRBV12-4 and TRBJ2-1, with TRBD1 matching over 7 bases. The CDR3 runs to 13 residues. The V segment lost 6 bases and the J segment 10 bases; nucleotides outside the gene matches: 9. CDR3 in DNA: TGTGCCAGCAGCGTGACAGGGACGGGGGAGCAGTTCTTC. Encoded protein: CASSVTGTGEQFF.

The V call is TRBV20-1, the J call TRBJ1-1; TRBD1 matches 9 bases. The V gene end was trimmed by 1 base and the J gene end by 1 base; junction bases not matched to a gene: 1. The germline CDR1 and CDR2 sequences are DFQATT and SNEGSKA (reference sequence). The CDR3 is 14 residues long. CDR3 sequence: CSARGDRENTEAFF. CDR3 sequence (DNA): TGCAGTGCTAGAGGGGACAGGGAGAACACTGAAGCTTTCTTT.

In its sample, this clonotype was seen once. The chain recombines TRBV13 with TRBJ1-5; 12 bases match TRBD1. Trimming took 0 bases from V and 7 from J; bases not matched to a gene: 10. Per the germline V gene, CDR1 is PRHDT and CDR2 is FYEKMQ (reference sequence). This CDR3 comprises 18 residues. The CDR3 protein is CASSLGRYGTGGLQPQHF. The DNA for the CDR3 is TGTGCCAGCAGCTTAGGGAGATACGGGACAGGGGGCTTGCAGCCCCAGCATTTT.

This clonotype was observed a few times. V and J are TRBV6-1 and TRBJ2-2; 7 bases are a match to TRBD2. The V gene end was trimmed by 6 bases and the J gene end by 0 bases; junction bases not matched to a gene: 7. The V gene's germline CDR1 is MNHNS and CDR2 SASEGT. The length of the CDR3 is 16 residues. The CDR3 DNA is TGTGCCAGCAGCCGTACTAGCGCCACGAACACCGGGGAGCTGTTTTTT. It specifies CASSRTSATNTGELFF.

In its sample, this clonotype was seen many times. The V gene is TRBV18, the J gene TRBJ2-7; no clear D gene. CDR1 and CDR2 from the germline V gene are KGHSH and LQKENI. The CDR3 has 12 amino acids. Deletions cut 3 bases from V and 2 bases from J, with 5 bases between. CDR3 coding DNA: TGTGCCAGCTCACCGGGGACCTACGAGCAGTACGTC. It encodes CASSPGTYEQYV.

V usage is TRBV7-2 and J usage is TRBJ1-1; 8 bases align to TRBD1. Trimming at V came to 5 bases and at J to 8 bases, leaving 4 bases not matched to a gene. The CDR3 covers 12 residues. Germline assignment: CDR1 SGHTA and CDR2 FQGNSA. CDR3 in amino acids: CASSQRDREAFF. For the CDR3, the DNA is TGTGCCAGCAGCCAAAGGGACAGGGAAGCTTTCTTT.

The rearrangement uses TRBV5-1 and TRBJ2-2; TRBD2 matches 10 bases. CDR1 and CDR2 (germline): SGHRS, YFSETQ. The CDR3 runs 16 residues. With 4 bases clipped from V and 0 bases from J, the junction kept 3 bases outside the gene matches. CDR3 loop: CASSGTSGANTGELFF. CDR3 nucleotides: TGCGCCAGCAGCGGCACTAGCGGGGCGAACACCGGGGAGCTGTTTTTT.

J is TRBJ2-7 and V is TRBV12-3 or TRBV12-4; 9 bases align to TRBD1. The CDR3 extends over 13 amino acids. Unmatched junction bases numbered 5, after V lost 6 bases and J lost 5 bases. CDR3 in DNA: TGTGCCAGCAGCCGGACAGGGGAAAACGAGCAGTACGTC. It yields the protein CASSRTGENEQYV.

This clonotype was recorded a few times. The V and J genes are TRBV6-1 and TRBJ2-2, with 7 bases matching TRBD1. CDR1 and CDR2 from the germline V gene are MNHNS and SASEGT. Trimming cost V 7 bases and J 1 base; bases outside gene matches: 18. The CDR3 is 19 amino acids. The CDR3 DNA follows: TGTGCCAGCAAGAGGACACAGGGGCGTGCAGGAGAGAACACCGGGGAGCTGTTTTTT. Translated: CASKRTQGRAGENTGELFF.

A few counts support this clonotype. The chain is built from TRBV20-1 and TRBJ2-6, with 10 nucleotides matching TRBD1. V trimming: 1 base; J trimming: 2 bases; junction bases outside the gene matches: 8. Germline values: CDR1 DFQATT, CDR2 SNEGSKA (reference sequence). This CDR3 contains 18 residues. The CDR3 coding sequence is TGCAGTGCTAGAGGTACCGGGACAGGGGTGACTGGGGCCAACGTCCTGACTTTC. Protein product: CSARGTGTGVTGANVLTF.

CDR3 sequence: CASSFRLAGGTDTQYF. The CDR3, as DNA: TGTGCCAGCAGCTTCCGACTAGCTGGGGGCACAGATACGCAGTATTTT. The V and J genes are TRBV14 and TRBJ2-3; 7 bases match TRBD2. The CDR3 loop spans 16 amino acids. The junction had 9 bases not matched to a gene; V was cut back by 5 bases and J by 1 base. Germline V CDR1 and CDR2: SGHDN, FVKESK.

This chain links TRBV7-6 with TRBJ1-2; 11 bases match TRBD1. CDR3 length equals 15 residues. The ends lost 1 base at V and 7 bases at J; junction bases unmatched: 5. CDR1 and CDR2 (germline): SGHVS, FNYEAQ. The chain's CDR3 is CASSLGAGTGGGYTF. CDR3 DNA sequence: TGTGCCAGCAGCTTAGGAGCCGGGACAGGGGGTGGCTACACCTTC.

This clonotype was picked up one time. V and J are TRBV19 and TRBJ2-7, with 8 bases that match TRBD2. CDR3 length: 15 residues. Germline V CDR1 and CDR2: LNHDA, SQIVND (reference sequence). Trimming took 4 bases from V and 2 from J; bases not matched to a gene: 7. The CDR3 DNA reads TGTGCCAGTAGTACCCTGACGGGAGGGCCCTACGAGCAGTACTTC. Protein: CASSTLTGGPYEQYF.

V gene TRBV5-1 combines with J gene TRBJ2-1; D is ambiguous. The CDR3 extends over 14 amino acids. V was cut by 2 bases and J by 4 bases, with 10 bases left in between. From germline, CDR1 is SGHRS and CDR2 YFSETQ. CDR3 coding DNA: TGCGCCAGCAGCTTTTTCGGGCCTTACAATGAGCAGTTCTTC. Amino acids: CASSFFGPYNEQFF.

The V gene is TRBV7-2, the J gene TRBJ1-4; D possibly corresponds to TRBD1 (5 bases). Per germline, CDR1 SGHTA and CDR2 FQGNSA. CDR3 size: 15 residues. Trimming pared 5 bases from V and 8 bases from J, leaving 18 bases between. The CDR3 DNA follows: TGTGCCAGCAGCGCCGGGGGACGGGAAACGGAAAAACTGTTTTTT. This codes for CASSAGGRETEKLFF. The whole variable domain, remainder taken from reference TRBV7-2 and TRBJ1-4, is GAGVSQSPSNKVTEKGKDVELRCDPISGHTALYWYRQSLGQGLEFLIYFQGNSAPDKSGLPSDRFSAERTGGSVSTLTIQRTQQEDSAVYLCASSAGGRETEKLFFGSGTQLSVL.

The chain recombines TRBV29-1 with TRBJ1-2, with a possible D match to TRBD1 (5 bases). The V gene lost 5 bases and the J gene lost 2 bases, with 6 bases spanning the gap. The CDR3 length is 11 residues. Germline CDR1 and CDR2: SQVTM and ANQGSEA. CDR3 DNA: TGCAGCGTTCGGGGGAACTATGGCTACACCTTC. Residues: CSVRGNYGYTF.

The rearrangement links TRBV5-1 to TRBJ1-1, with D possibly matching TRBD1 (5 bases). Trimming removed 0 bases at V and 7 bases at J, with 13 bases between. CDR3 length: 14 residues. Germline lookup yields CDR1 SGHRS and CDR2 YFSETQ. The CDR3 DNA is TGCGCCAGCAGCTTGGCCGGAGGGGCTCTTGAAGCTTTCTTT. This gives the protein CASSLAGGALEAFF. Combining the CDR3 with reference TRBV5-1 and TRBJ1-1 gives the whole variable domain KAGVTQTPRYLIKTRGQQVTLSCSPISGHRSVSWYQQTPGQGLQFLFEYFSETQRNKGNFPGRFSGRQFSNSRSEMNVSTLELGDSALYLCASSLAGGALEAFFGQGTRLTVV.